Listed below are T cell receptor beta chains from one sample, sequenced in a study of T-cell memory formation after mild COVID-19. TCRdb recomputed calls from the 5' RACE reads with MiXCR, one row per CDR3 protein. The table includes 70,000 to 100,000 distinct CDR3 sequences, around 15% detected once. The sequenced sample was PBMCs or a T cell subset sorted from them (not recorded which). The receptor source for this set is a man aged 18 to 35 who had mild COVID-19 (a few samples of this study predate the infection). Cell type and time point are not known. Both conserved end residues are part of each CDR3. The order of the fields is CDR3 protein, CDR3 DNA, J gene, V gene, clone size, D gene, CDR3 length. D genes are given only for firm matches. Where a row states a size, it is once, few, many or the class of an expanded clone; other rows omit it.

CASSLGVGTSGEGQFF | TGTGCCAGCAGCTTAGGAGTGGGGACTAGCGGGGAGGGGCAGTTCTTC | TRBJ2-1 | TRBV7-2 | few | TRBD2 | 16
CASSQGSEAFF | TGTGCCAGCAGCCAAGGGTCTGAAGCTTTCTTT | TRBJ1-1 | TRBV4-2 | few | - | 11
CASSQVVSYEQYF | TGCGCCAGCAGCCAAGTCGTCTCCTACGAGCAGTACTTC | TRBJ2-7 | TRBV4-1 | - | - | 13
CASSDSQETQYF | TGTGCCAGCAGCGACAGTCAAGAGACCCAGTACTTC | TRBJ2-5 | TRBV6-2/TRBV6-3 | medium-sized | - | 12
CASSQDQGTATNEKLFF | TGCGCCAGCAGCCAAGATCAGGGGACGGCAACTAATGAAAAACTGTTTTTT | TRBJ1-4 | TRBV4-1 | once | - | 17
CATGTETQYF | TGTGCCACCGGGACAGAGACCCAGTACTTC | TRBJ2-5 | TRBV6-6 | few | - | 10
CASSVGGGPAYNEQFF | TGTGCCAGCAGCGTAGGGGGGGGGCCCGCCTACAATGAGCAGTTCTTC | TRBJ2-1 | TRBV9 | - | - | 16
CASMRRNTEAFF | TGTGCCAGCATGAGGCGGAACACTGAAGCTTTCTTT | TRBJ1-1 | TRBV6-5 | - | - | 12
CASSESPGNSNQPQHF | TGCGCCAGCAGTGAGTCCCCGGGGAATAGCAATCAGCCCCAGCATTTT | TRBJ1-5 | TRBV10-2 | - | - | 16
CSVVGGLEETQYF | TGCAGCGTCGTAGGAGGACTTGAAGAGACCCAGTACTTC | TRBJ2-5 | TRBV29-1 | few | - | 13
CASSQDSSVTGELFF | TGCGCCAGCAGCCAAGATTCCTCCGTCACCGGGGAGCTGTTTTTT | TRBJ2-2 | TRBV4-3 | few | - | 15
CASTMTGPFSYNEQFF | TGTGCCAGCACTATGACAGGGCCTTTCTCCTACAATGAGCAGTTCTTC | TRBJ2-1 | TRBV6-6 | many | TRBD1 | 16
CASSLGRVEQYF | TGTGCCAGCAGTTTGGGCAGGGTTGAGCAGTACTTC | TRBJ2-7 | TRBV12-3/TRBV12-4 | few | - | 12
CSVEGWAGTGLQETQYF | TGCAGCGTTGAAGGGTGGGCTGGCACAGGGCTTCAAGAGACCCAGTACTTC | TRBJ2-5 | TRBV29-1 | few | - | 17
CASSHYRGFQPQHF | TGTGCCAGCAGTCACTACAGGGGGTTTCAGCCCCAGCATTTT | TRBJ1-5 | TRBV6-2/TRBV6-3 | - | TRBD1 | 14
CASSFLNRPTDTQYF | TGCGCCAGCAGCTTCCTCAATCGACCCACAGATACGCAGTATTTT | TRBJ2-3 | TRBV5-1 | few | - | 15
CSASLAGGRWETQYF | TGCAGTGCTAGCTTAGCGGGGGGGCGTTGGGAGACCCAGTACTTC | TRBJ2-5 | TRBV20-1 | few | TRBD2 | 15
CASSSPGQWIGTQYF | TGTGCCAGCAGCTCCCCTGGACAGTGGATTGGAACCCAGTACTTC | TRBJ2-5 | TRBV7-9 | - | - | 15
CASSPTGGTYNEQFF | TGTGCCAGCAGCCCAACAGGGGGAACCTACAATGAGCAGTTCTTC | TRBJ2-1 | TRBV7-6 | - | TRBD1 | 15
CATKTGDLSYEQYF | TGTGCCACCAAGACAGGGGACCTCTCCTACGAGCAGTACTTC | TRBJ2-7 | TRBV19 | - | TRBD1 | 14
CASSLTSSYNEQFF | TGTGCCAGCAGCTTAACAAGCTCCTACAATGAGCAGTTCTTC | TRBJ2-1 | TRBV7-3 | few | - | 14
CASSEKPGEGQFF | TGTGCCAGCAGCGAGAAGCCAGGGGAGGGGCAGTTCTTC | TRBJ2-1 | TRBV7-9 | - | - | 13
CASSSLLAGGETQYF | TGTGCCAGCAGCTCCCTACTAGCGGGGGGGGAGACCCAGTACTTC | TRBJ2-5 | TRBV7-2 | few | TRBD2 | 15
CAWWEGQAPYNEQFF | TGTGCCTGGTGGGAGGGACAGGCCCCCTACAATGAGCAGTTCTTC | TRBJ2-1 | TRBV30 | few | - | 15
CASSSGTDTQYF | TGTGCCAGCAGCTCAGGCACAGATACGCAGTATTTT | TRBJ2-3 | TRBV27 | many | - | 12
CASSNRPGGGETQYF | TGTGCCAGCAGCAACCGACCGGGGGGCGGAGAGACCCAGTACTTC | TRBJ2-5 | TRBV7-2 | few | - | 15
CASSLEGVGTEAFF | TGTGCCAGCAGTTTAGAAGGGGTGGGCACTGAAGCTTTCTTT | TRBJ1-1 | TRBV12-3/TRBV12-4 | - | - | 14
CASSYGAGMNTEAFF | TGTGCCAGCAGTTACGGGGCAGGGATGAACACTGAAGCTTTCTTT | TRBJ1-1 | TRBV6-2/TRBV6-3 | - | - | 15
CASNLGLAAKNIQYF | TGCGCCAGCAACTTGGGATTGGCCGCCAAAAACATTCAGTACTTC | TRBJ2-4 | TRBV4-1 | many | - | 15
CASSFLAGESSYEQYF | TGTGCCAGCAGTTTTTTAGCGGGGGAAAGCTCCTACGAGCAGTACTTC | TRBJ2-7 | TRBV6-5 | - | TRBD2 | 16
CASSPELAGAGYNEQFF | TGTGCCAGCTCACCAGAGCTAGCGGGGGCAGGCTACAATGAGCAGTTCTTC | TRBJ2-1 | TRBV18 | few | TRBD2 | 17
CAISVVRANTEAFF | TGTGCCATCAGCGTCGTCAGGGCGAACACTGAAGCTTTCTTT | TRBJ1-1 | TRBV10-3 | - | - | 14
CASGMDYQETQYF | TGTGCCAGCGGAATGGACTACCAAGAGACCCAGTACTTC | TRBJ2-5 | TRBV7-8 | many | - | 13
CASSIQGRGFF | TGTGCCAGCAGTATACAGGGGAGGGGGTTCTTC | TRBJ2-1 | TRBV11-2 | - | - | 11
CASSLNTGNEQFF | TGTGCCAGCAGTTTGAACACGGGCAATGAGCAGTTCTTC | TRBJ2-1 | TRBV6-5 | few | - | 13
CASSEARWSGSGNTIYF | TGTGCCAGCAGTGAAGCGCGGTGGTCCGGCTCTGGAAACACCATATATTTT | TRBJ1-3 | TRBV6-1 | - | - | 17
CSAAGAARDLQETQYF | TGCAGTGCCGCAGGTGCCGCTCGGGACCTCCAAGAGACCCAGTACTTC | TRBJ2-5 | TRBV20-1 | few | - | 16
CASSYEGPGFGQETQYF | TGTGCCAGCAGTTACGAGGGGCCAGGGTTTGGCCAAGAGACCCAGTACTTC | TRBJ2-5 | TRBV6-5 | few | - | 17
CASSQDRRGWADTQYF | TGTGCCAGCAGCCAAGATCGCCGGGGCTGGGCAGATACGCAGTATTTT | TRBJ2-3 | TRBV14 | - | - | 16
CASSHRRDRGLGGELFF | TGCGCCAGCAGCCATCGCCGGGACAGGGGGCTCGGGGGGGAGCTGTTTTTT | TRBJ2-2 | TRBV4-3 | - | TRBD1 | 17
CASSLGQGLYNEQFF | TGTGCCAGCAGCTTAGGTCAGGGCCTGTACAATGAGCAGTTCTTC | TRBJ2-1 | TRBV7-3 | many | - | 15
CASSSTSGGGDTQYF | TGCGCCAGCTCATCGACTAGCGGGGGAGGAGATACGCAGTATTTT | TRBJ2-3 | TRBV4-1 | few | TRBD2 | 15
CASSLVQAGEKLFF | TGTGCCAGCAGTTTAGTTCAGGCGGGTGAAAAACTGTTTTTT | TRBJ1-4 | TRBV12-3/TRBV12-4 | - | - | 14
CASSLYPGDNEQFF | TGTGCCAGCAGCTTATACCCGGGCGATAATGAGCAGTTCTTC | TRBJ2-1 | TRBV11-2 | - | - | 14
CASSSTASYEQYF | TGTGCCAGCAGCTCGACAGCATCCTACGAGCAGTACTTC | TRBJ2-7 | TRBV7-6 | many | - | 13
CASRNLAGGQETQYF | TGCGCCAGCAGGAATCTAGCGGGGGGACAAGAGACCCAGTACTTC | TRBJ2-5 | TRBV5-1 | - | TRBD2 | 15
CASSSTGDRETQYF | TGTGCCAGCAGCTCAACAGGGGACCGTGAGACCCAGTACTTC | TRBJ2-5 | TRBV14 | - | TRBD1 | 14
CASSLAPGSTNEKLFF | TGCGCCAGCAGCTTGGCCCCGGGATCAACTAATGAAAAACTGTTTTTT | TRBJ1-4 | TRBV5-1 | - | - | 16
CASSQGSKLPRDTQYF | TGTGCCAGCAGCCAAGGATCGAAATTGCCCCGAGATACGCAGTATTTT | TRBJ2-3 | TRBV3-1 | few | - | 16
CSVEDLGRGETQYF | TGCAGCGTTGAAGATCTGGGGAGGGGAGAGACCCAGTACTTC | TRBJ2-5 | TRBV29-1 | - | TRBD2 | 14
CSASSLVDRAADTQYF | TGCAGTGCTAGTTCTCTTGTGGACAGGGCGGCAGATACGCAGTATTTT | TRBJ2-3 | TRBV20-1 | - | TRBD1 | 16
CSAVPSGVLDYGYTF | TGCAGCGCCGTTCCCTCGGGGGTCTTGGACTATGGCTACACCTTC | TRBJ1-2 | TRBV29-1 | few | - | 15
CASSAGDSGTDTQYF | TGTGCCAGCAGCGCCGGGGACTCGGGCACAGATACGCAGTATTTT | TRBJ2-3 | TRBV5-5 | few | - | 15
CASSLDGLAGGIQETQYF | TGTGCCAGCAGCTTAGACGGACTAGCGGGGGGTATTCAAGAGACCCAGTACTTC | TRBJ2-5 | TRBV11-2 | - | TRBD2 | 18
CSAIGTGRSYEQYF | TGCAGTGCTATCGGGACAGGGAGGTCCTACGAGCAGTACTTC | TRBJ2-7 | TRBV20-1 | few | TRBD1 | 14
CASSRTGTGTNEQFF | TGTGCCAGCAGTCGCACCGGGACAGGGACCAATGAGCAGTTCTTC | TRBJ2-1 | TRBV7-6 | few | TRBD1 | 15
CASSFGLAGGPGADTQYF | TGCGCCAGCAGCTTTGGACTAGCGGGGGGCCCAGGGGCAGATACGCAGTATTTT | TRBJ2-3 | TRBV5-1 | few | TRBD2 | 18
CASSLTQGTYNEQFF | TGTGCCAGCAGCTTGACCCAGGGGACCTACAATGAGCAGTTCTTC | TRBJ2-1 | TRBV7-3 | - | - | 15
CATSGRADAGELFF | TGTGCCACCAGTGGCAGGGCGGACGCCGGGGAGCTGTTTTTT | TRBJ2-2 | TRBV24-1 | few | - | 14
CASSFQVPGGPGETQYF | TGTGCCAGCAGCTTCCAGGTTCCAGGGGGCCCGGGGGAGACCCAGTACTTC | TRBJ2-5 | TRBV7-9 | few | TRBD1 | 17